This TCR beta chain stems from a study of T-cell memory formation after mild COVID-19. Study-level results: CD4+ contracting clones were found mainly in CM and EM, and CD8+ ones in EMRA.

V gave up 2 bases and J gave up 0 bases, with 28 bases separating them. Germline V gives CDR1 KGHDR, CDR2 SFDVKD. This CDR3 is 22 amino acids long. TCR alpha and TCR beta cDNA libraries carrying sample barcodes and UMIs were produced by 5'RACE using constant-segment primers. TCRdb itself ran the 5' RACE reads through MiXCR, one entry per CDR3 protein. The sample carries about 340,000 distinct CDR3 sequences, 10% to 15% recorded once. The table lists this clonotype with a few counts. The antigen is unknown. The sample comprised PBMCs or a T cell subset sorted from them (not recorded which). The rearrangement uses TRBV24-1 and TRBJ1-5; possible D gene TRBD1, 5 bases. The origin of this receptor is a man between 18 and 29 years old who had mild COVID-19 (a few samples of this study predate the infection). Cell type and time point are not known. The CDR3 sequence is CATSDYLDGGASVAYSNQPQHF. The CDR3, as DNA: TGTGCCACCAGTGATTATCTGGATGGGGGAGCCTCGGTCGCCTATAGCAATCAGCCCCAGCATTTT.